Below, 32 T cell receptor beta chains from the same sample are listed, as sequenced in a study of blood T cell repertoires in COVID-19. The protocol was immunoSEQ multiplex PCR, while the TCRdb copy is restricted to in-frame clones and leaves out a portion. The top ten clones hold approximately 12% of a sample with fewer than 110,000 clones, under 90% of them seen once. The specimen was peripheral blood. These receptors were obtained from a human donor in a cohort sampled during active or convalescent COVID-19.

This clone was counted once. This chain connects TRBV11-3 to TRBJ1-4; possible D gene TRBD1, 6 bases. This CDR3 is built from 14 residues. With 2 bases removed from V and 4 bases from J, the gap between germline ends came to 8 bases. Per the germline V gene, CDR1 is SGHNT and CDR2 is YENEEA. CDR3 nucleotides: TGTGCCAGCAGCTTAAGACAGGATAATGAAAAACTGTTTTTT. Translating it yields CASSLRQDNEKLFF.

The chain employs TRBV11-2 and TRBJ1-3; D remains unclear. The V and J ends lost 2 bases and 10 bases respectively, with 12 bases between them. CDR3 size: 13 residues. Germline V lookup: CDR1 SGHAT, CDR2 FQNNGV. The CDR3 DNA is TGTGCCAGCAGCTTATCAGGTTCAGTAACCATATATTTT. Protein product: CASSLSGSVTIYF.

The CDR3: CATSDKSFALSSYNEQFF. As DNA, the CDR3 is TGTGCCACCAGTGATAAAAGCTTCGCTCTGAGCTCCTACAATGAGCAGTTCTTC. The J gene is TRBJ2-1, the V gene TRBV24-1, with D hard to call. Deletions cut 3 bases from V and 0 bases from J, with 17 bases between. The germline CDR1 and CDR2 sequences are KGHDR and SFDVKD. The CDR3 length is 18 residues.

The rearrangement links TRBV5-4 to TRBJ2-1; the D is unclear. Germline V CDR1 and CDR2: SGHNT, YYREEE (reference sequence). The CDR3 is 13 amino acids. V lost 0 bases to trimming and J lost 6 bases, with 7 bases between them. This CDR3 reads CASSLDSINEQFF. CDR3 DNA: TGTGCCAGCAGCTTGGACAGTATCAATGAGCAGTTCTTC.

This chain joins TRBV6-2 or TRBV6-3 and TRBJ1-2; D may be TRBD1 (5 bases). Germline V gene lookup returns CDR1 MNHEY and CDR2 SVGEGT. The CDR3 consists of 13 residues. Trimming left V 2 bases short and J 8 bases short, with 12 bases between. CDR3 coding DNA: TGTGCCAGCAGTTACCTCGGGGGTGGCGGCTACACCTTC. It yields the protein CASSYLGGGGYTF.

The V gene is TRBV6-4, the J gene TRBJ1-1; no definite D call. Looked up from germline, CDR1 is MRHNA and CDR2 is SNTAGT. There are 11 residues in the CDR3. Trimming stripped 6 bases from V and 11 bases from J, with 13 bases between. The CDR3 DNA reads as TGTGCCAGCAGCGGGAATCGTGGGGCTTTCTTT. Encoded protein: CASSGNRGAFF.

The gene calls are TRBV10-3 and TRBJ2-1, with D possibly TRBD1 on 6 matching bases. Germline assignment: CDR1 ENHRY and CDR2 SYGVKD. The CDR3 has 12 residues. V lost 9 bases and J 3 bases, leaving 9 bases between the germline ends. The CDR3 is CAIGDIYNEQFF. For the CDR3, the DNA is TGTGCCATAGGGGACATCTACAATGAGCAGTTCTTC.

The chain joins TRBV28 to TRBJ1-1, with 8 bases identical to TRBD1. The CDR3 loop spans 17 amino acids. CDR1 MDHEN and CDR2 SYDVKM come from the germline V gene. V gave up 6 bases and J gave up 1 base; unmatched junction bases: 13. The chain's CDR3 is CASRPKYRQGRNTEAFF. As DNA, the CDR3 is TGTGCCAGCAGACCGAAATACCGACAGGGGAGGAACACTGAAGCTTTCTTT. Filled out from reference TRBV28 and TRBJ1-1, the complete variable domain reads DVKVTQSSRYLVKRTGEKVFLECVQDMDHENMFWYRQDPGLGLRLIYFSYDVKMKEKGDIPEGYSVSREKKERFSLILESASTNQTSMYLCASRPKYRQGRNTEAFFGQGTRLTVV.

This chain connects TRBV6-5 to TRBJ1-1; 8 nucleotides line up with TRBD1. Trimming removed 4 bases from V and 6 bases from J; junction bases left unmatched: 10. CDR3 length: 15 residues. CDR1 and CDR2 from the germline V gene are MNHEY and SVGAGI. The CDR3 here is CASSSLRGRAAEAFF. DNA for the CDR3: TGTGCCAGCAGTTCCCTCAGGGGGCGCGCCGCTGAAGCTTTCTTT.

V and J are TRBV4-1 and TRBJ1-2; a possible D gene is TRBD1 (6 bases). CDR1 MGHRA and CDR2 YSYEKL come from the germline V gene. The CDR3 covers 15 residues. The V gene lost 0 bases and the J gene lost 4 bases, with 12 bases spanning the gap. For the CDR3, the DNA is TGCGCCAGCAGCCAAGATTCAGGGGCGCGCTATGGCTACACCTTC. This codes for CASSQDSGARYGYTF.

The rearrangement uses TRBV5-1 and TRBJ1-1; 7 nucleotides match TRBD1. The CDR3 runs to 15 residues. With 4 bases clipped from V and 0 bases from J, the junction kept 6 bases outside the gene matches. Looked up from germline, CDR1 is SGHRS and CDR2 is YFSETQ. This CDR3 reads CASSRIGGLNTEAFF. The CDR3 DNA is TGCGCCAGCAGCCGAATAGGGGGCTTGAACACTGAAGCTTTCTTT.

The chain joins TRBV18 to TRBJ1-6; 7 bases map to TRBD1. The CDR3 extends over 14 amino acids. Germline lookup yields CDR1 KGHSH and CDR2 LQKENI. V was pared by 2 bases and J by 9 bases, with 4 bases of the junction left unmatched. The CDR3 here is CASSPDREVSPLHF. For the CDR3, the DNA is TGTGCCAGCTCACCAGACAGGGAGGTTTCACCCCTCCACTTT.

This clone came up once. The CDR3 sequence is CASSPNSYEQYF. The CDR3 nucleotides are TGTGCCAGCAGCCCAAACTCCTACGAGCAGTACTTC. This rearrangement joins TRBV11-3 to TRBJ2-7, with D hard to call. Germline CDR1 and CDR2: SGHNT and YENEEA. The CDR3 has 12 amino acids. Trimming removed 5 bases at V and 0 bases at J, with 5 bases between. Full variable domain (remainder filled in from reference TRBV11-3 and TRBJ2-7): EAGVVQSPRYKIIEKKQPVAFWCNPISGHNTLYWYLQNLGQGPELLIRYENEEAVDDSQLPKDRFSAERLKGVDSTLKIQPAELGDSAVYLCASSPNSYEQYFGPGTRLTVT.

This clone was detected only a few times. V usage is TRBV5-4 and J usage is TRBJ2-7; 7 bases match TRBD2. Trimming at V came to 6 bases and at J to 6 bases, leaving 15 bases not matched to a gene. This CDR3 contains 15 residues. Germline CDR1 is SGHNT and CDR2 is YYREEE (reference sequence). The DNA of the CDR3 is TGTGCCAGCACCTGGAGTACCAGCGGGGCTAGCGAGCAGTACTTC. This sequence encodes CASTWSTSGASEQYF.

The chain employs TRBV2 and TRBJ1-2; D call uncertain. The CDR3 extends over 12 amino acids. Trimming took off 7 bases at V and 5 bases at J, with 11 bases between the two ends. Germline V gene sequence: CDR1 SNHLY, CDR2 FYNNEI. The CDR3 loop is CASNIQEYGYTF. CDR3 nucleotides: TGTGCCAGCAATATCCAGGAATATGGCTACACCTTC.

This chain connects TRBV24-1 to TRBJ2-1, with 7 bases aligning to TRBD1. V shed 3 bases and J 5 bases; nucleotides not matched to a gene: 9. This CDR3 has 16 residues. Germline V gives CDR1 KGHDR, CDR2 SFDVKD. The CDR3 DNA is TGTGCCACCAGTGATACCGGGACAGTATGGGACAATGAGCAGTTCTTC. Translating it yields CATSDTGTVWDNEQFF.

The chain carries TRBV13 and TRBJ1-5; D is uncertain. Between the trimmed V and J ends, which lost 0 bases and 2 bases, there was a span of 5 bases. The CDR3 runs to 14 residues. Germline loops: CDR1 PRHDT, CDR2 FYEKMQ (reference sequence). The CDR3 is CASSLGAGNQPQHF. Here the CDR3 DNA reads TGTGCCAGCAGCTTAGGGGCTGGCAATCAGCCCCAGCATTTT.

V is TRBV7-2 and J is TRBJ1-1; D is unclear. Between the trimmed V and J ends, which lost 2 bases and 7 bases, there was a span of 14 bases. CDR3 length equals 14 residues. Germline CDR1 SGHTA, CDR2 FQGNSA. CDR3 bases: TGTGCCAGCAGCTTAATAATAGGTGGCGGTGAAGCTTTCTTT. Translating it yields CASSLIIGGGEAFF.

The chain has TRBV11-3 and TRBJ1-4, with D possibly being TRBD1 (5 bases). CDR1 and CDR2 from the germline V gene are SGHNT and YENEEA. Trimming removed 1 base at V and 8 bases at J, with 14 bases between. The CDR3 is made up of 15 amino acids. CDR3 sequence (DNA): TGTGCCAGCAGCTTAGGGGTTCAGGGAAACGAAAAACTGTTTTTT. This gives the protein CASSLGVQGNEKLFF.

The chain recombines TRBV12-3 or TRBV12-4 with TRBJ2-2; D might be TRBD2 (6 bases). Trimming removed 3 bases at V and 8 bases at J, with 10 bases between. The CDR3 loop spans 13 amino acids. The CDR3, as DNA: TGTGCCAGCAGTTTTCTGGGGACTGGGGAGCTGTTTTTT. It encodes CASSFLGTGELFF.

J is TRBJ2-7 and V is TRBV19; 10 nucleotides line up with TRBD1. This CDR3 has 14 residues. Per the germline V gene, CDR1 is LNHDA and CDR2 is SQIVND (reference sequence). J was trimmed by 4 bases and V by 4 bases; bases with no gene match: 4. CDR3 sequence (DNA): TGTGCCAGTAGTAACCGGGACAGGGGTTACGAGCAGTACTTC. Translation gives CASSNRDRGYEQYF.

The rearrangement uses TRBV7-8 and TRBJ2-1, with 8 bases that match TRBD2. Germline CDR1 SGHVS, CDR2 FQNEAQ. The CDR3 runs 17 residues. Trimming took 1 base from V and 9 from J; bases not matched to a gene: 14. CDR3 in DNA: TGTGCCAGCAGCTTAGACACCGGGCCTGTCCGGGGGGGTGAGCAGTTCTTC. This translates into CASSLDTGPVRGGEQFF.

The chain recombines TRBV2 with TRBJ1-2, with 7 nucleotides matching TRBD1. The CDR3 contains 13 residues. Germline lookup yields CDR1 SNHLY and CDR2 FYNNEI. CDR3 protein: CAVQGTDAVIYTF. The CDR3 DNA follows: TGTGCTGTACAGGGGACAGACGCCGTAATCTACACCTTC.

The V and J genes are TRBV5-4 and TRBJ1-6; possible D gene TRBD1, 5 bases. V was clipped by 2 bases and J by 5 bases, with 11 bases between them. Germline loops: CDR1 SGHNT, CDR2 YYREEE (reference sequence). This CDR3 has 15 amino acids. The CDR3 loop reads CASSLEVRDNSPLHF. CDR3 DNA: TGTGCCAGCAGCTTAGAGGTCAGGGATAATTCACCCCTCCACTTT. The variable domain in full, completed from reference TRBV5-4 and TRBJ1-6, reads ETGVTQSPTHLIKTRGQQVTLRCSSQSGHNTVSWYQQALGQGPQFIFQYYREEENGRGNFPPRFSGLQFPNYSSELNVNALELDDSALYLCASSLEVRDNSPLHFGNGTRLTVT.

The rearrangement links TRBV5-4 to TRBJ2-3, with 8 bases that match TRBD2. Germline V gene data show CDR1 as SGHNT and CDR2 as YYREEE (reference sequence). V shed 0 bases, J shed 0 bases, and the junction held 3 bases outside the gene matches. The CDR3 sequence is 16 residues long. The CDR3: CASSLGVAGSTDTQYF. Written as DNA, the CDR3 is TGTGCCAGCAGCTTGGGAGTAGCGGGGAGCACAGATACGCAGTATTTT.

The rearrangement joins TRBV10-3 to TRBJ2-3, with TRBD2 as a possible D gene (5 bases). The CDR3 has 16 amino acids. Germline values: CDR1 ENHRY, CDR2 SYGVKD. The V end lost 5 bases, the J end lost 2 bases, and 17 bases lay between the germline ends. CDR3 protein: CAISPQTGLYTDTQYF. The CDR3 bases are TGTGCCATCAGTCCGCAGACTGGACTTTACACAGATACGCAGTATTTT.

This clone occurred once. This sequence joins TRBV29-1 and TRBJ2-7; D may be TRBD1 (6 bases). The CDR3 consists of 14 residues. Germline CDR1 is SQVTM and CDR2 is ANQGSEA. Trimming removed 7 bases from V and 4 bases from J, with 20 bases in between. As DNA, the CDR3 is TGCAGCGCTAAGCAGGGGACAATTGGGTACGAGCAGTACTTC. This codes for CSAKQGTIGYEQYF.

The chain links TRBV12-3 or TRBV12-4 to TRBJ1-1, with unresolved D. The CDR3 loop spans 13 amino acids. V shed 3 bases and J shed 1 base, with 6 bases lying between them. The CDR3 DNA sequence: TGTGCCAGCAGTTTTTTCGGGAACACTGAAGCTTTCTTT. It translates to CASSFFGNTEAFF.

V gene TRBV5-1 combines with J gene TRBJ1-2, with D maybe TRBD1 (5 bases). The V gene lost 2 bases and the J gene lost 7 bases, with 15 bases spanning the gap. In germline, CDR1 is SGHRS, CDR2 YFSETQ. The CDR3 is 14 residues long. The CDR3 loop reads CASSLDQGTGGYTF. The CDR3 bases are TGCGCCAGCAGCTTAGATCAGGGAACGGGTGGCTACACCTTC.

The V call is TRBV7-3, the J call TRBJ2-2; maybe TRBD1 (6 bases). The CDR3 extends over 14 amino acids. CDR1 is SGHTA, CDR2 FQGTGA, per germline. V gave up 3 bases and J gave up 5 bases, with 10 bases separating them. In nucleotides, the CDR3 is TGTGCCAGCAGCTTTAACAGGGATACCGGGGAGCTGTTTTTT. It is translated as CASSFNRDTGELFF. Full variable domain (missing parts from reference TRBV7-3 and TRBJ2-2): GAGVSQTPSNKVTEKGKYVELRCDPISGHTALYWYRQSLGQGPEFLIYFQGTGAADDSGLPNDRFFAVRPEGSVSTLKIQRTERGDSAVYLCASSFNRDTGELFFGEGSRLTVL.

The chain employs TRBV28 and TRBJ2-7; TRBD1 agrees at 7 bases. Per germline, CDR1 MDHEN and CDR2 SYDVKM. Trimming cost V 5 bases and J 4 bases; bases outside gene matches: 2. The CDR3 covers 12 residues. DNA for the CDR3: TGTGCCAGCAGTACGGACAGGTACGAGCAGTACTTC. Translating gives CASSTDRYEQYF.

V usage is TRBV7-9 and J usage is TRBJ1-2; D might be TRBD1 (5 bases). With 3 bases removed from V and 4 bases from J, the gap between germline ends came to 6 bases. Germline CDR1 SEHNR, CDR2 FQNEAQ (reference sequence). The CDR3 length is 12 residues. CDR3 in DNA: TGTGCCAGCAGCTTGGGGCGCTATGGCTACACCTTC. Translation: CASSLGRYGYTF.